This T cell receptor (beta chain) was sequenced during a study of CD8+ T cells in alopecia areata. Findings and caveats of the study: Because of a solitary nonresponder, the connection of baseline CD8+ expansion to response stays uncertain. Clonality was higher in lesional than normal scalp, especially in alopecia totalis/universalis.

The treatment denotes: oral pan-JAK inhibitor, 5-10 mg twice daily. On this clone: The antigen is undetermined.

This CDR3 has 14 amino acids. The ends lost 6 bases at V and 4 bases at J; junction bases unmatched: 7. Per germline, CDR1 KGHSH and CDR2 LQKENI. Investigators isolated RNA and reverse transcribed it into cDNA to act as the sequencing template. The table came from immunoSEQ multiplex PCR; TCRdb's copy has only in-frame clones and leaves some out. In the table there are about 200,000 clones, roughly 60% of which are singletons. The chain employs TRBV18 and TRBJ2-7; TRBD1 matches 9 bases. The TCR sequence derives from a human donor with alopecia areata. Sequencing was performed on CD4+ T cells sorted from blood, taken at week 24, from a patient treated with tofacitinib. In nucleotides, the CDR3 is TGTGCCAGCTCCACGGGACAGGGTCCTTACGAGCAGTACTTC. Protein product: CASSTGQGPYEQYF.